This T cell receptor beta chain was documented in a study of T cells in Graves' hyperthyroidism and ophthalmopathy. Across the whole study: Peripheral blood collection took place at initial diagnosis, before any treatment. Findings and caveats of the study: Within blood appeared most thyroid clonotypes that had expanded above 0.001. Ophthalmopathy was identified by the model a median around 6 months ahead of onset.

Note on this clonotype: The antigen is unknown. A junction end diverges from the germline sequence, so it may reflect a read error.

In germline, CDR1 is SGHTA, CDR2 FQGNSA. The CDR3 is 16 residues long. Amplified TCR beta CDR3 regions derived from RNA transcripts. When the TCR CDR3 underwent first-round RT-PCR, the HTBI primer set was used. Using its own MiXCR run on the multiplex PCR reads, TCRdb lists one record per CDR3 protein. The profile shows 750,000 to 900,000 distinct CDR3 sequences, 38% of them singletons. This receptor was obtained from a man aged 18-30 years with Graves' hyperthyroidism. Specimen: blood. The chain couples TRBV7-2 to TRBJ1-1; D not certain. This CDR3 is CASSQHPQMVNTEAFF. CDR3 DNA: TGCGCCAGCAGCCAACACCCGCAAATGGTGAACACTGAAGCTTTCTTT.